The rows below give T cell receptor beta chains drawn from one sample of a study of molecular identifiers for immune sequencing clone quantification. MiXCR, applied by TCRdb to the PCR reads, yields one record per CDR3 protein. The table has under 800,000 distinct CDR3 sequences, roughly 25% seen once; the top ten hold roughly 0.83%. Sequences were obtained from naive CD8+ T cells from blood, with Jurkat cell RNA spiked in. The receptors here all came from a human donor in good health. Some libraries in this study had Jurkat cell RNA spiked in. The CDR3 runs from the conserved cysteine through the conserved F or W. D genes are given only for firm matches. Rows may omit the clone size; those that give it use once, few, many or a size class.

cdr3_length: 14
v_call: TRBV5-4
d_call: NA
j_call: TRBJ1-5
clone_size: few
cdr3_aa: CASSSDIGNQPQHF
cdr3_nt: TGTGCCAGCAGCTCGGACATTGGCAATCAGCCCCAGCATTTT

cdr3_length: 16
v_call: TRBV19
d_call: TRBD1
j_call: TRBJ2-7
clone_size: few
cdr3_aa: CASSPTPTGGYYEQYF
cdr3_nt: TGTGCCAGTAGTCCCACCCCGACAGGGGGGTACTACGAGCAGTACTTC

cdr3_length: 19
v_call: TRBV9
d_call: NA
j_call: TRBJ2-5
clone_size: NA
cdr3_aa: CASSDPGGTDAPFQETQYF
cdr3_nt: TGTGCCAGCAGTGACCCCGGCGGGACAGATGCTCCCTTCCAAGAGACCCAGTACTTC

cdr3_length: 16
v_call: TRBV6-1
d_call: TRBD1
j_call: TRBJ2-7
clone_size: once
cdr3_aa: CASSEFGRGSTYEQYF
cdr3_nt: TGTGCCAGCAGTGAATTCGGCAGGGGGTCTACCTACGAGCAGTACTTC

cdr3_length: 15
v_call: TRBV29-1
d_call: TRBD1
j_call: TRBJ2-7
clone_size: NA
cdr3_aa: CSVEGGQGGYYEQYF
cdr3_nt: TGCAGCGTTGAGGGGGGACAGGGAGGCTACTACGAGCAGTACTTC

cdr3_length: 16
v_call: TRBV27
d_call: TRBD1
j_call: TRBJ2-2
clone_size: few
cdr3_aa: CASSLGQGVGAGELFF
cdr3_nt: TGTGCCAGCAGTTTGGGGCAGGGGGTAGGGGCCGGGGAGCTGTTTTTT

cdr3_length: 15
v_call: TRBV7-9
d_call: NA
j_call: TRBJ1-2
clone_size: few
cdr3_aa: CASSSTGRTNYGYTF
cdr3_nt: TGTGCCAGCAGCTCTACCGGGAGAACTAACTATGGCTACACCTTC

cdr3_length: 14
v_call: TRBV5-1
d_call: NA
j_call: TRBJ1-4
clone_size: few
cdr3_aa: CASSLEAPNEKLFF
cdr3_nt: TGCGCCAGCAGCTTGGAGGCTCCTAATGAAAAACTGTTTTTT

cdr3_length: 14
v_call: TRBV6-2/TRBV6-3
d_call: TRBD1
j_call: TRBJ2-7
clone_size: many
cdr3_aa: CASSYPGQFYEQYF
cdr3_nt: TGTGCCAGCAGTTATCCGGGACAGTTCTACGAGCAGTACTTC

cdr3_length: 16
v_call: TRBV5-6
d_call: NA
j_call: TRBJ1-2
clone_size: NA
cdr3_aa: CASSFYRDPFGYGYTF
cdr3_nt: TGTGCCAGCAGCTTCTACAGGGATCCCTTCGGATATGGCTACACCTTC

cdr3_length: 16
v_call: TRBV7-9
d_call: NA
j_call: TRBJ2-3
clone_size: many
cdr3_aa: CASSFWEESSTDTQYF
cdr3_nt: TGTGCCAGCAGCTTTTGGGAAGAATCTAGCACAGATACGCAGTATTTT

cdr3_length: 13
v_call: TRBV2
d_call: NA
j_call: TRBJ2-1
clone_size: NA
cdr3_aa: CASGGLNYNEQFF
cdr3_nt: TGTGCCAGCGGAGGACTGAACTACAATGAGCAGTTCTTC

cdr3_length: 14
v_call: TRBV6-1
d_call: NA
j_call: TRBJ2-5
clone_size: few
cdr3_aa: CASSEGFRVETQYF
cdr3_nt: TGTGCCAGCAGTGAAGGTTTCAGGGTAGAGACCCAGTACTTC

cdr3_length: 15
v_call: TRBV19
d_call: NA
j_call: TRBJ1-5
clone_size: few
cdr3_aa: CASHSGTRSNQPQHF
cdr3_nt: TGTGCCAGTCATTCGGGCACGCGAAGCAATCAGCCCCAGCATTTT

cdr3_length: 15
v_call: TRBV28
d_call: NA
j_call: TRBJ2-2
clone_size: many
cdr3_aa: CASSLFRANTGELFF
cdr3_nt: TGTGCCAGCAGTTTATTTAGAGCGAACACCGGGGAGCTGTTTTTT

cdr3_length: 15
v_call: TRBV12-3/TRBV12-4
d_call: TRBD2
j_call: TRBJ2-1
clone_size: NA
cdr3_aa: CASRLSPAGGPGELF
cdr3_nt: TGTGCCAGCAGGTTGAGCCCCGCGGGGGGCCCAGGTGAGCTCTTC

cdr3_length: 15
v_call: TRBV27
d_call: NA
j_call: TRBJ1-1
clone_size: NA
cdr3_aa: CASSPDSTENTEAFF
cdr3_nt: TGTGCCAGCAGTCCGGACTCAACTGAGAACACTGAAGCTTTCTTT

cdr3_length: 16
v_call: TRBV7-9
d_call: NA
j_call: TRBJ2-7
clone_size: NA
cdr3_aa: CASSPKWPDTSYEQYF
cdr3_nt: TGTGCCAGCAGCCCCAAATGGCCCGACACCTCCTACGAGCAGTACTTC

cdr3_length: 13
v_call: TRBV4-1
d_call: NA
j_call: TRBJ1-5
clone_size: many
cdr3_aa: CASSQDKGQPQHF
cdr3_nt: TGCGCCAGCAGCCAAGATAAAGGACAGCCCCAGCATTTT

cdr3_length: 16
v_call: TRBV5-1
d_call: TRBD1
j_call: TRBJ2-3
clone_size: many
cdr3_aa: CASSPRGQGNMDTQYF
cdr3_nt: TGCGCCAGCAGCCCCAGGGGACAGGGCAATATGGATACGCAGTATTTT

cdr3_length: 15
v_call: TRBV6-1
d_call: NA
j_call: TRBJ1-4
clone_size: few
cdr3_aa: CASSEALKSFEKLFF
cdr3_nt: TGTGCCAGCAGTGAAGCGCTGAAGAGTTTTGAAAAACTGTTTTTT

cdr3_length: 14
v_call: TRBV6-5
d_call: TRBD2
j_call: TRBJ2-7
clone_size: NA
cdr3_aa: CASRFRTSGYEQYF
cdr3_nt: TGTGCCAGCCGTTTTCGAACTAGCGGGTACGAGCAGTACTTC

cdr3_length: 15
v_call: TRBV3-1
d_call: NA
j_call: TRBJ2-2
clone_size: few
cdr3_aa: CASSQERAGTGELFF
cdr3_nt: TGTGCCAGCAGCCAAGAACGCGCAGGCACCGGGGAGCTGTTTTTT

cdr3_length: 14
v_call: TRBV20-1
d_call: NA
j_call: TRBJ2-1
clone_size: NA
cdr3_aa: CSASVRPRYNEPFF
cdr3_nt: TGCAGTGCTAGCGTCCGCCCAAGATACAATGAGCCGTTCTTC

cdr3_length: 13
v_call: TRBV7-9
d_call: NA
j_call: TRBJ2-7
clone_size: NA
cdr3_aa: CASSRDTNYEQYF
cdr3_nt: TGTGCCAGCAGCCGGGACACCAACTACGAGCAGTACTTC

cdr3_length: 14
v_call: TRBV4-3
d_call: NA
j_call: TRBJ2-1
clone_size: many
cdr3_aa: CASSHSTGGNEQFF
cdr3_nt: TGCGCCAGCAGCCACTCGACTGGGGGCAATGAGCAGTTCTTC

cdr3_length: 15
v_call: TRBV4-1
d_call: NA
j_call: TRBJ2-1
clone_size: NA
cdr3_aa: CASSQHRDRLNEQFF
cdr3_nt: TGCGCCAGCAGCCAGCATAGGGACCGCCTCAATGAGCAGTTCTTC

cdr3_length: 14
v_call: TRBV12-3/TRBV12-4
d_call: NA
j_call: TRBJ2-5
clone_size: NA
cdr3_aa: CASSKPGTQETQYF
cdr3_nt: TGTGCCAGCAGTAAACCGGGGACTCAAGAGACCCAGTACTTC

cdr3_length: 14
v_call: TRBV28
d_call: NA
j_call: TRBJ2-4
clone_size: NA
cdr3_aa: CASSFVRVATIQYF
cdr3_nt: TGTGCCAGCAGTTTTGTCAGGGTTGCTACCATTCAGTACTTC

cdr3_length: 15
v_call: TRBV20-1
d_call: TRBD2
j_call: TRBJ2-3
clone_size: NA
cdr3_aa: CSARGGGLDGDTQYF
cdr3_nt: TGCAGTGCTAGAGGGGGGGGACTAGACGGAGATACGCAGTATTTT

cdr3_length: 19
v_call: TRBV9
d_call: TRBD2
j_call: TRBJ2-3
clone_size: NA
cdr3_aa: CASSGNPGLAGGSLDTQYF
cdr3_nt: TGTGCCAGCAGCGGGAATCCGGGACTAGCGGGGGGGTCTTTAGATACGCAGTATTTT

cdr3_length: 13
v_call: TRBV20-1
d_call: TRBD2
j_call: TRBJ2-7
clone_size: NA
cdr3_aa: CSARAAGYYEQYF
cdr3_nt: TGCAGTGCTAGAGCAGCGGGGTACTACGAGCAGTACTTC

cdr3_length: 17
v_call: TRBV6-2/TRBV6-3
d_call: NA
j_call: TRBJ1-1
clone_size: NA
cdr3_aa: CASSYSKGPGMNTEAFF
cdr3_nt: TGTGCCAGCAGTTACTCGAAGGGTCCGGGCATGAACACTGAAGCTTTCTTT

cdr3_length: 14
v_call: TRBV20-1
d_call: NA
j_call: TRBJ2-7
clone_size: NA
cdr3_aa: CSASSDNQTYEQYF
cdr3_nt: TGCAGTGCTAGTAGTGACAACCAAACCTACGAGCAGTACTTC

cdr3_length: 15
v_call: TRBV20-1
d_call: TRBD1
j_call: TRBJ2-7
clone_size: few
cdr3_aa: CSARDSRGRVHEQYF
cdr3_nt: TGCAGTGCTAGAGATAGTAGGGGGCGAGTCCACGAGCAGTACTTC

cdr3_length: 15
v_call: TRBV13
d_call: NA
j_call: TRBJ2-3
clone_size: few
cdr3_aa: CASSSSSWGTDTQYF
cdr3_nt: TGTGCCAGCAGCTCTTCTTCGTGGGGGACAGATACGCAGTATTTT

cdr3_length: 16
v_call: TRBV7-9
d_call: NA
j_call: TRBJ1-5
clone_size: many
cdr3_aa: CASSPETAYSNQPQHF
cdr3_nt: TGTGCCAGCAGCCCAGAGACAGCTTATAGCAATCAGCCCCAGCATTTT

cdr3_length: 14
v_call: TRBV7-2
d_call: NA
j_call: TRBJ2-7
clone_size: many
cdr3_aa: CASSSAAGAYEQYF
cdr3_nt: TGTGCCAGCAGCTCAGCCGCAGGGGCCTACGAGCAGTACTTC

cdr3_length: 14
v_call: TRBV4-2
d_call: NA
j_call: TRBJ2-3
clone_size: NA
cdr3_aa: CASRQALSPDTQYF
cdr3_nt: TGTGCCAGCCGCCAAGCATTGAGTCCAGATACGCAGTATTTT

cdr3_length: 11
v_call: TRBV29-1
d_call: NA
j_call: TRBJ1-1
clone_size: many
cdr3_aa: CSAASSGEAFF
cdr3_nt: TGCAGCGCCGCGTCATCTGGGGAAGCTTTCTTT

cdr3_length: 16
v_call: TRBV24-1
d_call: NA
j_call: TRBJ2-2
clone_size: many
cdr3_aa: CATSGSRGHNTGELFF
cdr3_nt: TGTGCCACCAGTGGGTCCCGAGGACACAACACCGGGGAGCTGTTTTTT

cdr3_length: 12
v_call: TRBV7-9
d_call: NA
j_call: TRBJ1-5
clone_size: many
cdr3_aa: CASSLEDQPQHF
cdr3_nt: TGTGCCAGCAGCTTAGAGGATCAGCCCCAGCATTTT

cdr3_length: 14
v_call: TRBV12-3/TRBV12-4
d_call: NA
j_call: TRBJ2-6
clone_size: few
cdr3_aa: CASTGVSGANVLTF
cdr3_nt: TGTGCCAGCACAGGCGTATCTGGGGCCAACGTCCTGACTTTC

cdr3_length: 11
v_call: TRBV19
d_call: NA
j_call: TRBJ1-1
clone_size: few
cdr3_aa: CASSMGREAFF
cdr3_nt: TGTGCCAGTAGTATGGGCAGAGAAGCTTTCTTT

cdr3_length: 15
v_call: TRBV19
d_call: TRBD2
j_call: TRBJ2-7
clone_size: NA
cdr3_aa: CASSIGGLAGAEQYF
cdr3_nt: TGTGCCAGTAGTATAGGGGGACTAGCGGGGGCCGAGCAGTACTTC

cdr3_length: 17
v_call: TRBV7-9
d_call: TRBD1
j_call: TRBJ2-3
clone_size: many
cdr3_aa: CASSSTLTGGIADTQYF
cdr3_nt: TGTGCCAGCAGCTCAACCCTGACAGGGGGCATCGCAGATACGCAGTATTTT

cdr3_length: 13
v_call: TRBV29-1
d_call: NA
j_call: TRBJ1-1
clone_size: many
cdr3_aa: CSVEDSLNTEAFF
cdr3_nt: TGCAGCGTTGAAGATTCTTTGAACACTGAAGCTTTCTTT

cdr3_length: 15
v_call: TRBV10-3
d_call: TRBD1
j_call: TRBJ1-1
clone_size: many
cdr3_aa: CAISDAGQVGAEAFF
cdr3_nt: TGTGCCATCAGTGATGCAGGACAGGTGGGCGCTGAAGCTTTCTTT

cdr3_length: 19
v_call: TRBV24-1
d_call: TRBD1
j_call: TRBJ1-5
clone_size: NA
cdr3_aa: CATSNLPGQGAYSNQPQHF
cdr3_nt: TGTGCCACCTCTAACCTGCCGGGACAGGGGGCGTATAGCAATCAGCCCCAGCATTTT

cdr3_length: 19
v_call: TRBV9
d_call: TRBD2
j_call: TRBJ2-5
clone_size: few
cdr3_aa: CASSSRLAGGLGFLETQYF
cdr3_nt: TGTGCCAGCAGCTCAAGACTAGCGGGAGGGCTGGGTTTTCTGGAGACCCAGTACTTC

cdr3_length: 14
v_call: TRBV2
d_call: NA
j_call: TRBJ2-7
clone_size: few
cdr3_aa: CASRPVGGLGEQYF
cdr3_nt: TGTGCCAGCAGACCCGTCGGGGGTTTAGGCGAGCAGTACTTC

cdr3_length: 14
v_call: TRBV7-9
d_call: NA
j_call: TRBJ2-1
clone_size: many
cdr3_aa: CASSLALAPNEQFF
cdr3_nt: TGTGCCAGCAGCTTAGCACTAGCTCCGAATGAGCAGTTCTTC

cdr3_length: 16
v_call: TRBV24-1
d_call: TRBD2
j_call: TRBJ2-3
clone_size: many
cdr3_aa: CATSERLAMSTDTQYF
cdr3_nt: TGTGCCACCAGTGAGCGACTAGCGATGAGCACAGATACGCAGTATTTT

cdr3_length: 14
v_call: TRBV29-1
d_call: NA
j_call: TRBJ2-5
clone_size: many
cdr3_aa: CSVETGTRQETQYF
cdr3_nt: TGCAGCGTTGAAACCGGGACCCGACAAGAGACCCAGTACTTC

cdr3_length: 12
v_call: TRBV12-3/TRBV12-4
d_call: NA
j_call: TRBJ1-1
clone_size: few
cdr3_aa: CASSFGFGEAFF
cdr3_nt: TGTGCCAGCAGTTTCGGCTTTGGTGAGGCTTTCTTT

cdr3_length: 13
v_call: TRBV4-1
d_call: NA
j_call: TRBJ1-1
clone_size: many
cdr3_aa: CASSQVGHTEAFF
cdr3_nt: TGCGCCAGCAGCCAAGTGGGTCACACTGAAGCTTTCTTT

cdr3_length: 14
v_call: TRBV5-1
d_call: NA
j_call: TRBJ2-1
clone_size: few
cdr3_aa: CASSLYSGPNEQFF
cdr3_nt: TGCGCCAGCAGCTTGTATTCGGGGCCCAATGAGCAGTTCTTC

cdr3_length: 16
v_call: TRBV6-1
d_call: TRBD2
j_call: TRBJ2-5
clone_size: NA
cdr3_aa: CASRPLGRGDEETQYF
cdr3_nt: TGTGCCAGCAGGCCCCTGGGGCGGGGGGATGAAGAGACCCAGTACTTC

cdr3_length: 13
v_call: TRBV2
d_call: NA
j_call: TRBJ2-3
clone_size: many
cdr3_aa: CATPFSSTDTQYF
cdr3_nt: TGTGCCACCCCGTTCAGCAGCACAGATACGCAGTATTTT